The 30 T cell receptor beta chains below all came from one sample that was sequenced in a study of T cells in Graves' hyperthyroidism and ophthalmopathy (dated by TCRdb to between 2019 and 2020). Receptors were amplified or captured by multiplex PCR. Sequencer: Illumina HiSeq 2000. The TCR beta CDR3 regions were amplified from RNA transcripts. The TCR CDR3 was subjected to a first round of RT-PCR using the HTBI primer set and the Qiagen OneStep RT-PCR kit. TCRdb reran the public reads through fastp at Q25 and MiXCR, keeping productive beta chains. Rows with a matching CDR3 protein are joined into one entry that keeps the most common DNA and genes. The sample data list a few hundred thousand distinct CDR3 sequences, and less than 20% of these were observed just once. The top ten clonotypes cover roughly a sixth of the sample. Sequenced sample: blood. The receptors derive from a woman between 40 and 55 years old with Graves' ophthalmopathy.

This clonotype showed up many times. V usage is TRBV12-3 or TRBV12-4 and J usage is TRBJ1-2; no definite D call. The V gene lost 2 bases and the J gene lost 8 bases, with 12 bases spanning the gap. CDR3 size: 13 residues. The CDR3 loop is CASSLRGLAGYTF. CDR3 DNA sequence: TGTGCCAGCAGTTTAAGAGGTTTGGCGGGCTACACCTTC.

This clonotype was seen at least ten times. The rearrangement joins TRBV6-1 to TRBJ1-5; D remains unclear. CDR3 length: 14 amino acids. Trimming took 2 bases from V and 1 from J, leaving 6 bases between them. Germline values: CDR1 MNHNS, CDR2 SASEGT. The CDR3 DNA follows: TGTGCCAGCAGTGAAAACAGAAGCAATCAGCCCCAGCATTTT. Its translation is CASSENRSNQPQHF.

This clonotype occurred many times. The chain recombines TRBV3-1 with TRBJ2-7; D uncertain. Trimming took 1 base from V and 1 from J, leaving 11 bases between them. Germline V gene data show CDR1 as LGHDT and CDR2 as YNNKEL (reference sequence). The CDR3 sequence is 15 residues long. CDR3 sequence (DNA): TGTGCCAGCAGCCAAGGTTTGGGGTCGTCCTACGAGCAGTACTTC. Protein sequence: CASSQGLGSSYEQYF.

Ten or more counts support this clonotype. The chain couples TRBV27 to TRBJ2-7; TRBD2 matches at 11 bases. CDR3 size: 13 residues. The germline gives CDR1 MNHEY, CDR2 SMNVEV (reference sequence). V lost 6 bases to trimming and J lost 6 bases; unmatched junction nucleotides: 4. This CDR3 is CASRLAGGAEQYF. The CDR3 DNA is TGTGCCAGCAGGCTAGCGGGAGGAGCCGAGCAGTACTTC.

V is TRBV12-3 or TRBV12-4 and J is TRBJ2-5; D is undetermined. This CDR3 contains 15 residues. Trimming cost V 6 bases and J 0 bases, with 14 bases left between them. The CDR3 sequence is CASRPSTEYQETQYF. The CDR3 region has the DNA TGTGCCAGCAGACCCTCGACGGAGTACCAAGAGACCCAGTACTTC.

This clonotype was found many times. This chain connects TRBV10-3 to TRBJ2-7; TRBD2 matches at 11 bases. The germline V gene has CDR1 ENHRY and CDR2 SYGVKD. V shed 5 bases and J 0 bases; nucleotides not matched to a gene: 3. The CDR3 runs 15 residues. The CDR3 here is CAISIAGGSSYEQYF. The DNA of the CDR3 is TGTGCCATCAGTATAGCGGGAGGGAGCTCCTACGAGCAGTACTTC.

There are many counts of this clonotype. The chain recombines TRBV6-5 with TRBJ2-4; TRBD1 or TRBD2 may be the D gene (5 bases each). The CDR3 contains 13 residues. V shed 4 bases and J shed 10 bases, with 14 bases lying between them. Germline CDR1 and CDR2: MNHEY and SVGAGI. The CDR3 DNA follows: TGTGCCAGCAGTTCACCGGGACGGACAATTCAGTACTTC. As protein: CASSSPGRTIQYF.

CDR3 DNA sequence: TGTGCCAGCAGCACCCCGGGTACTGGATTAGAGCAGTACTTC. Amino acid sequence: CASSTPGTGLEQYF. The V gene is TRBV5-6, the J gene TRBJ2-7, with D unclear. Germline V gene data show CDR1 as SGHDT and CDR2 as YYEEEE. The V and J ends lost 4 bases and 7 bases respectively, with 18 bases between them. The CDR3 covers 14 residues.

This clonotype was counted at least ten times. The J gene is TRBJ2-7, the V gene TRBV12-5; 9 positions match TRBD2. This CDR3 contains 15 residues. V gave up 2 bases and J gave up 5 bases; unmatched junction bases: 7. Germline-derived CDR1 and CDR2 are LGHNT and FRNRAP. CDR3: CASGLILAGSHEQYF. The CDR3 bases are TGTGCTAGTGGTTTGATCCTAGCGGGATCCCACGAGCAGTACTTC.

This clonotype showed up many times. The chain links TRBV6-5 to TRBJ2-5; TRBD1 agrees at 7 bases. Germline CDR1 reads MNHEY; CDR2 reads SVGAGI. V gave up 6 bases and J gave up 1 base; unmatched junction bases: 5. The CDR3 extends over 14 amino acids. The DNA for the CDR3 is TGTGCCAGCAGCCCAACAGGGGCCCAAGAGACCCAGTACTTC. The encoded protein is CASSPTGAQETQYF.

This clonotype was counted at least ten times. The V gene is TRBV11-2, the J gene TRBJ1-1; TRBD1 might be the D (5 bases). The CDR3 has 16 amino acids. Trimming cost V 6 bases and J 6 bases, with 23 bases left between them. CDR1 is SGHAT and CDR2 is FQNNGV in the germline V gene. In DNA form, the CDR3 reads TGTGCCAGCAGGGCCACGGGGAGGGACCTTGGCCCTGAAGCTTTCTTT. This sequence encodes CASRATGRDLGPEAFF. Full variable domain (rest looked up from reference TRBV11-2 and TRBJ1-1): EAGVAQSPRYKIIEKRQSVAFWCNPISGHATLYWYQQILGQGPKLLIQFQNNGVVDDSQLPKDRFSAERLKGVDSTLKIQPAKLEDSAVYLCASRATGRDLGPEAFFGQGTRLTVV.

The genes are TRBV30 and TRBJ2-2; 10 bases align to TRBD2. With V trimmed by 0 bases and J by 6 bases, 7 bases remained unmatched. The germline V gene encodes CDR1 GTSNPN and CDR2 SVGIG (reference sequence). There are 16 residues in the CDR3. CDR3 in amino acids: CAWSVSLAGVAGELFF. The CDR3 DNA follows: TGTGCCTGGAGTGTATCTCTAGCGGGAGTGGCCGGGGAGCTGTTTTTT.

This chain links TRBV6-2 or TRBV6-3 with TRBJ2-7, with TRBD1 matching 8 bases. Germline V gene lookup returns CDR1 MNHEY and CDR2 SVGEGT. Trimming at V came to 6 bases and at J to 6 bases, leaving 4 bases not matched to a gene. The CDR3 sequence is 12 residues long. The CDR3 nucleotides read TGTGCCAGCAGGGCCGACAGGGGCGAGCAGTACTTC. Its protein product is CASRADRGEQYF.

In this sample, this clonotype turned up many times. V gene TRBV15 combines with J gene TRBJ1-2; D might be TRBD1 (6 bases). Germline values: CDR1 LNHNV, CDR2 YYDKDF (reference sequence). V lost 5 bases and J lost 3, with 10 bases in between. The CDR3 covers 13 residues. DNA for the CDR3: TGTGCCACCAGCTATCAGGGGTACTATGGCTACACCTTC. Its protein is CATSYQGYYGYTF. Variable domain in full (rest from reference TRBV15 and TRBJ1-2): DAMVIQNPRYQVTQFGKPVTLSCSQTLNHNVMYWYQQKSSQAPKLLFHYYDKDFNNEADTPDNFQSRRPNTSFCFLDIRSPGLGDTAMYLCATSYQGYYGYTFGSGTRLTVV.

This clonotype was picked up many times. The chain is built from TRBV6-1 and TRBJ1-5; D is perhaps TRBD1 (6 bases). Trimming left V 2 bases short and J 0 bases short, with 20 bases between. Germline CDR1 and CDR2: MNHNS and SASEGT. CDR3 size: 19 residues. DNA of the CDR3: TGTGCCAGCAGTGAACGGCAAGGGGGGGCTTCCGTTAGCAATCAGCCCCAGCATTTT. As protein: CASSERQGGASVSNQPQHF.

This clonotype was picked up many times. This chain joins TRBV19 and TRBJ1-1; D is ambiguous. From germline, CDR1 is LNHDA and CDR2 SQIVND (reference sequence). Trimming pared 5 bases from V and 1 base from J, leaving 17 bases between. The CDR3 totals 16 residues. In DNA, the CDR3 is TGTGCCAGTAGTTCGAAGGAGCGAACATCGAACACTGAAGCTTTCTTT. Translation gives CASSSKERTSNTEAFF.

Ten or more counts support this clonotype. This chain uses TRBV20-1 with TRBJ2-1, with unresolved D. V lost 7 bases and J lost 2, with 15 bases in between. Germline V gene data show CDR1 as DFQATT and CDR2 as SNEGSKA (reference sequence). The CDR3 totals 14 residues. CDR3 residues: CSVKGGHTYNEQFF. CDR3 DNA sequence: TGCAGTGTTAAGGGCGGCCACACCTACAATGAGCAGTTCTTC.

This clonotype appeared many times. This chain joins TRBV12-3 or TRBV12-4 and TRBJ2-3, with a tentative D call TRBD2 (6 bases). The CDR3 spans 14 residues. Trimming stripped 7 bases from V and 2 bases from J, with 13 bases between. The CDR3 region is CASTRLGVTDTQYF. CDR3 coding DNA: TGTGCCAGCACTAGACTAGGGGTCACAGATACGCAGTATTTT.

In its sample, this clonotype was seen many times. The rearrangement joins TRBV6-1 to TRBJ2-7; D remains unclear. V lost 6 bases and J lost 3, with 9 bases in between. The CDR3 covers 12 residues. The germline V gene encodes CDR1 MNHNS and CDR2 SASEGT. CDR3 loop: CASRGAVYEQYF. The CDR3 DNA follows: TGTGCCAGCAGGGGTGCGGTCTACGAGCAGTACTTC.

This clonotype has ten or more counts. This chain links TRBV19 with TRBJ1-2; a possible D gene is TRBD1 (5 bases). The V end lost 5 bases, the J end lost 0 bases, and 13 bases lay between the germline ends. The germline gives CDR1 LNHDA, CDR2 SQIVND (reference sequence). There are 15 residues in the CDR3. The CDR3 reads CASSGGTPPNYGYTF. In DNA, the CDR3 is TGTGCCAGTAGTGGCGGGACTCCTCCTAACTATGGCTACACCTTC.

This clonotype occurred many times. This chain connects TRBV7-2 to TRBJ1-1; weak D call: TRBD1 (6 bases). The V gene lost 5 bases and the J gene lost 2 bases, with 15 bases spanning the gap. This CDR3 has 15 amino acids. CDR1 is SGHTA and CDR2 is FQGNSA in the germline V gene. CDR3 sequence (DNA): TGTGCCAGCAGCCCACCCGGGACACCCAACACTGAAGCTTTCTTT. Its protein is CASSPPGTPNTEAFF.

This clonotype was seen ten or more times. V usage is TRBV18 and J usage is TRBJ2-2; TRBD2 is a possible D gene (6 bases). CDR1 is KGHSH and CDR2 is LQKENI in the germline V gene. V was shortened by 2 bases and J by 3 bases, with 10 bases between the two germline ends. The CDR3 extends over 15 amino acids. The CDR3 loop reads CASSPWDLDTGELFF. CDR3 DNA sequence: TGTGCCAGCTCACCATGGGACTTGGACACCGGGGAGCTGTTTTTT.

This clonotype has ten or more counts. CDR3 region: CATSDLDAVGAVSSYEQYF. In DNA, the CDR3 is TGTGCCACCAGTGATTTGGACGCCGTTGGAGCGGTCAGCTCCTACGAGCAGTACTTC. The J gene is TRBJ2-7, the V gene TRBV24-1, with TRBD2 as a possible D gene (5 bases). This CDR3 is 19 amino acids long. Trimming pared 0 bases from V and 0 bases from J, leaving 20 bases between. Germline V gene lookup returns CDR1 KGHDR and CDR2 SFDVKD.

The table lists this clonotype with many counts. This chain joins TRBV30 and TRBJ1-1; possible D gene TRBD1, 6 bases. V lost 2 bases and J 1 base, leaving 11 bases between the germline ends. Germline V gene lookup returns CDR1 GTSNPN and CDR2 SVGIG (reference sequence). This CDR3 has 14 amino acids. The CDR3 coding sequence is TGTGCCTGGAGTTGGGGGCGGGAGAACACTGAAGCTTTCTTT. This encodes CAWSWGRENTEAFF.

This clonotype has at least ten counts. The chain is built from TRBV10-3 and TRBJ2-7; D possibly corresponds to TRBD2 (5 bases). V was clipped by 4 bases and J by 6 bases, with 13 bases between them. This CDR3 is built from 13 residues. Germline V gene sequence: CDR1 ENHRY, CDR2 SYGVKD. The CDR3 bases are TGTGCCATCAGTGCGCTCTCGGGGTCCGAGCAGTACTTC. Translated, it gives CAISALSGSEQYF.

This clonotype was counted ten times or more. The V call is TRBV6-2 or TRBV6-3, the J call TRBJ2-1, with 10 bases that match TRBD2. Germline V CDR1 and CDR2: MNHEY, SVGEGT. The V gene end was trimmed by 3 bases and the J gene end by 9 bases; junction bases not matched to a gene: 14. The CDR3 consists of 17 residues. CDR3 residues: CASSYLGAGGPKSEQFF. CDR3 nucleotide sequence: TGTGCCAGCAGTTATCTCGGAGCGGGAGGGCCGAAGAGTGAGCAGTTCTTC.

This clonotype was seen ten or more times. The J gene is TRBJ1-6, the V gene TRBV12-3 or TRBV12-4; D remains unclear. The CDR3 covers 12 residues. Trimming removed 6 bases at V and 13 bases at J, with 13 bases between. The CDR3 sequence: CASSPRLLPLHF. CDR3 nucleotides: TGTGCCAGCAGCCCTAGACTTTTGCCCCTCCACTTT.

This clonotype was detected many times. The J gene is TRBJ2-7, the V gene TRBV7-2, with TRBD2 matching 12 bases. Germline loops: CDR1 SGHTA, CDR2 FQGNSA. After removal of 1 base from V and 5 bases from J, the junction contained 12 bases not matched to a gene. This CDR3 has 18 amino acids. The CDR3 DNA sequence: TGTGCCAGCAGCTTAGGGCCTAGCGGGAGGGCCAAGAGTCACGAGCAGTACTTC. Translation gives CASSLGPSGRAKSHEQYF.

This clonotype showed up many times. The rearrangement uses TRBV6-4 and TRBJ2-1; 9 bases map to TRBD2. The germline V gene has CDR1 MRHNA and CDR2 SNTAGT. This CDR3 has 16 residues. The junction had 6 bases not matched to a gene; V was cut back by 0 bases and J by 6 bases. The CDR3 sequence is CASSDSAGGGSNEQFF. Here the CDR3 DNA reads TGTGCCAGCAGTGACTCGGCGGGAGGGGGGTCCAATGAGCAGTTCTTC.

This clonotype appeared many times. The chain employs TRBV12-3 or TRBV12-4 and TRBJ2-2; possibly TRBD1 for D (6 bases). Trimming pared 5 bases from V and 3 bases from J, leaving 13 bases between. This CDR3 spans 15 amino acids. Here the CDR3 reads CASSHRDIHTGELFF. CDR3 sequence (DNA): TGTGCCAGCAGTCACCGGGACATCCACACCGGGGAGCTGTTTTTT.